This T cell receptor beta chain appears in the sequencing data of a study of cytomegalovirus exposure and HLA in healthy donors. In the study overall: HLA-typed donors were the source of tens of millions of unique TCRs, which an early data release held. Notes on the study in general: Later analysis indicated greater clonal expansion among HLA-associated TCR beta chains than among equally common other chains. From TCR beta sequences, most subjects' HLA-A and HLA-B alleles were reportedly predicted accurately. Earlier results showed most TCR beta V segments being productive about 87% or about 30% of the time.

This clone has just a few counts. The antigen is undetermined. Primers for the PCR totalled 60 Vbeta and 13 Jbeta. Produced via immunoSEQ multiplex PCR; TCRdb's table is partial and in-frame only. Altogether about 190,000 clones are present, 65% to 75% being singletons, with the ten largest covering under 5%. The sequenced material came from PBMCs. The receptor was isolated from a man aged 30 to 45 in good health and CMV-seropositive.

DNA for the CDR3: TGTGCCAGCAGTTTTAGCGGGAGTAGAACAGATACGCAGTATTTT. It specifies CASSFSGSRTDTQYF. The V call is TRBV6-5, the J call TRBJ2-3; 9 bases are a match to TRBD2. Per germline, CDR1 MNHEY and CDR2 SVGAGI. The CDR3 extends over 15 amino acids. V dropped 4 bases and J dropped 3; count of bases not matched to a gene: 5.